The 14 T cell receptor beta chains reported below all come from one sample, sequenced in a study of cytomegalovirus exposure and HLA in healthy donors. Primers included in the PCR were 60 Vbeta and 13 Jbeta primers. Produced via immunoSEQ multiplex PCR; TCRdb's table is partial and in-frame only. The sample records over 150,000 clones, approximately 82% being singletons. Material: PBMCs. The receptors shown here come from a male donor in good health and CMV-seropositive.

The CDR3 DNA reads as TGTGCCAGTAGTCCCCGAAGGGGGCAAATATATGAGCAGTTCTTC. Protein: CASSPRRGQIYEQFF. This chain joins TRBV19 and TRBJ2-1; 7 positions match TRBD1. The junction had 12 bases not matched to a gene; V was cut back by 5 bases and J by 8 bases. The CDR3 has 15 residues. CDR1 and CDR2 from the germline V gene are LNHDA and SQIVND (reference sequence).

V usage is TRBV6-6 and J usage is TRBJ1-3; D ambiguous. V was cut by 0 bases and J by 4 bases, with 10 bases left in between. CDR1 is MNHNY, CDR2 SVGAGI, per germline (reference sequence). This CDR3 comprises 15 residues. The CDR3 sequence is CASSYSMAGGNTIYF. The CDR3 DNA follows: TGTGCCAGCAGTTACTCGATGGCCGGGGGAAACACCATATATTTT.

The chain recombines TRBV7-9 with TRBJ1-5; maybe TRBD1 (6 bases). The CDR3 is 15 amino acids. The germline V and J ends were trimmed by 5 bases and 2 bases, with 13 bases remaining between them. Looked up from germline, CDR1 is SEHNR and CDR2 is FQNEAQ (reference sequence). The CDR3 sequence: CASSQEGGGNQPQHF. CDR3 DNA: TGTGCCAGCAGCCAGGAGGGGGGGGGCAATCAGCCCCAGCATTTT.

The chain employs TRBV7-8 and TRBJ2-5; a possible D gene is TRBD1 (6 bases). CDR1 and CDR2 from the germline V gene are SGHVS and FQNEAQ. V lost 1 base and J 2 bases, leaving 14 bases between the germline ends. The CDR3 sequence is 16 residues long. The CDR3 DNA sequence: TGTGCCAGCAGCTTAGGAAGAGGGACAAATCAAGAGACCCAGTACTTC. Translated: CASSLGRGTNQETQYF.

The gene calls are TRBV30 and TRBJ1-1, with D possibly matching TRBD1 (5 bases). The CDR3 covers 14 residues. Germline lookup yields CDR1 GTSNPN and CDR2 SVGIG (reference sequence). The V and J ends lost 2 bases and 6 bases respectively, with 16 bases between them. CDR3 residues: CAWSSLLTASEAFF. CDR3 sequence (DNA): TGTGCCTGGAGTTCACTCCTGACAGCCTCTGAAGCTTTCTTT. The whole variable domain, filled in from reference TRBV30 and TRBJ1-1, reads SQTIHQWPATLVQPVGSPLSLECTVEGTSNPNLYWYRQAAGRGLQLLFYSVGIGQISSEVPQNLSASRPQDRQFILSSKKLLLSDSGFYLCAWSSLLTASEAFFGQGTRLTVV.

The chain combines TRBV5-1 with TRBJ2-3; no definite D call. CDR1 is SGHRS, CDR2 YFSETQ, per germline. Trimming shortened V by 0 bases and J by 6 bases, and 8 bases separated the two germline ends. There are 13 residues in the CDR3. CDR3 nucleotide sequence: TGCGCCAGCAGCTTGGCCGCGGTGGATACGCAGTATTTT. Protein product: CASSLAAVDTQYF.

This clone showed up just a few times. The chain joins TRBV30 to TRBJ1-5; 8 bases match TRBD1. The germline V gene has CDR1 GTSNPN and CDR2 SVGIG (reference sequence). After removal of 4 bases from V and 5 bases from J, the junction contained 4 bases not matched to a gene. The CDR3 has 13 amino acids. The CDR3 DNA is TGTGCCTGGACAGGGGGCTCCGATCAGCCCCAGCATTTT. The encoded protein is CAWTGGSDQPQHF.

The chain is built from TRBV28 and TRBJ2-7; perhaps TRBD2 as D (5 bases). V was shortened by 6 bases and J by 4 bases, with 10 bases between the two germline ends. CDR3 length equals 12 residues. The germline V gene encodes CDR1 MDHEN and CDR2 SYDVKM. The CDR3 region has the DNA TGTGCCAGCAGGACACCGGGGTACGAGCAGTACTTC. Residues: CASRTPGYEQYF.

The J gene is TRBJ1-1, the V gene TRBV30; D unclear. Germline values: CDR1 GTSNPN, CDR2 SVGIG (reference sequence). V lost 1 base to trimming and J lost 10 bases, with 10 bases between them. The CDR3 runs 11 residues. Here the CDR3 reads CAWSAPRVAFF. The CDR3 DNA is TGTGCCTGGAGTGCCCCCCGGGTAGCTTTCTTT.

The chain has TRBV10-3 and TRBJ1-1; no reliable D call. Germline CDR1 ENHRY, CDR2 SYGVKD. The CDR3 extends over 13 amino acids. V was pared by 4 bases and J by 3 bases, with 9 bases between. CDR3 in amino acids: CAISGREDTEAFF. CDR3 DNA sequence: TGTGCCATCAGTGGTCGGGAGGACACTGAAGCTTTCTTT.

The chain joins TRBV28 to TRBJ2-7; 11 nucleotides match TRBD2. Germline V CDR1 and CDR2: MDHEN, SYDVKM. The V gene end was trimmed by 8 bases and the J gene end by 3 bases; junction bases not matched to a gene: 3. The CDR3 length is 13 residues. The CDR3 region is CASGTSGIYEQYF. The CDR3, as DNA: TGTGCCAGCGGGACTAGCGGTATCTACGAGCAGTACTTC.

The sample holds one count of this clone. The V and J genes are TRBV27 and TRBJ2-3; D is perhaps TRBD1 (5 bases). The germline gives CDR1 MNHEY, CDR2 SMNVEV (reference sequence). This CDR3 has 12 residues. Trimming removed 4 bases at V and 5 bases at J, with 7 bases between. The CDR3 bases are TGTGCCAGCAGTTCCCAGGGAGATACGCAGTATTTT. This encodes CASSSQGDTQYF.

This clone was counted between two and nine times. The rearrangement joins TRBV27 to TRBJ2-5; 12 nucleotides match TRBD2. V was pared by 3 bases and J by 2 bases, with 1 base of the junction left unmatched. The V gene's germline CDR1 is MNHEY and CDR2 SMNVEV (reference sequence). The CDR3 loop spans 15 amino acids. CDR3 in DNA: TGTGCCAGCAGTTTCCTAGCGGGGGGGCAAGAGACCCAGTACTTC. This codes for CASSFLAGGQETQYF.

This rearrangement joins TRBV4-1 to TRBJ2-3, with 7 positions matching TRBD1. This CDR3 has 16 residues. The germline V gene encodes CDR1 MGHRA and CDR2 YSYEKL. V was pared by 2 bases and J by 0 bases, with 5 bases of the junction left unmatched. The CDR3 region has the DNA TGCGCCAGCAGCCAACGGGACAGACGTAGCACAGATACGCAGTATTTT. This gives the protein CASSQRDRRSTDTQYF.